The clone carrying this T cell receptor (beta chain) was picked up many times. As part of library construction, unique molecular identifiers were attached to individual cDNA molecules. TCRdb fed the 5' RACE reads into MiXCR, producing one record per CDR3 protein. The table lists approximately 29,000 distinct CDR3 sequences, roughly 6% of them singletons. These data come from a study of early T cells in non-severe SARS-CoV-2 infection. Study background: From unsorted whole blood, bulk RNA was sequenced, and the chains remained unpaired.

CDR1 and CDR2 (germline): MNHNS, SASEGT. Trimming removed 2 bases from V and 5 bases from J, with 6 bases in between. The CDR3 totals 12 residues. This sequence was found in an adult who was a healthcare worker with PCR-confirmed SARS-CoV-2 infection or an uninfected control (not recorded which). Sequenced input: whole blood. The gene calls are TRBV6-1 and TRBJ2-5; D remains ambiguous. The CDR3 sequence is CASSEPWETQYF. The CDR3 DNA reads as TGTGCCAGCAGTGAACCCTGGGAGACCCAGTACTTC.